These T cell receptor beta chains were read from a single sample in a study of OX40 agonist ivuxolimab in advanced cancers. Profiled with immunoSEQ multiplex PCR; TCRdb holds only in-frame clones, not every one. The table has fewer than 30,000 clones, under 85% seen once. This material consisted of CD4+ or CD8+ T cells sorted from blood, taken in a trial of the OX40 agonist ivuxolimab. These receptors were taken from an adult with an advanced solid tumor such as melanoma, head and neck, liver or kidney cancer. CDR3s include the opening cysteine and the closing phenylalanine or tryptophan. Each record gives: CDR3 length, V gene, clone size, D gene, J gene, CDR3 protein, CDR3 DNA. The D gene is left open where the match is weak. A clone size is listed for some rows: how often the clone was seen (once, few, many), or a class if it is expanded.

len: 16
v_gene: TRBV11-2
abundance: NA
d_gene: NA
j_gene: TRBJ2-3
CDR3aa: CASLSPGGGVRGTQYF
CDR3nt: TGTGCCAGCTTATCCCCGGGGGGCGGGGTTCGGGGTACGCAGTATTTT

len: 14
v_gene: TRBV7-9
abundance: NA
d_gene: TRBD1
j_gene: TRBJ1-1
CDR3aa: CASSLPGGNTEAFF
CDR3nt: TGTGCCAGCAGCTTGCCAGGGGGGAACACTGAAGCTTTCTTT

len: 14
v_gene: TRBV29-1
abundance: few
d_gene: NA
j_gene: TRBJ2-7
CDR3aa: CSGSWGAGGYEQYF
CDR3nt: TGCAGCGGCTCTTGGGGGGCCGGAGGATACGAGCAGTACTTC

len: 12
v_gene: TRBV6-6
abundance: NA
d_gene: NA
j_gene: TRBJ2-7
CDR3aa: CASSGGSYEQYF
CDR3nt: TGTGCCAGCAGTGGAGGGTCCTACGAGCAGTACTTC

len: 17
v_gene: TRBV5-5
abundance: NA
d_gene: NA
j_gene: TRBJ1-6
CDR3aa: CASSRGDRTTLDSPLHF
CDR3nt: TGTGCCAGCAGCCGAGGAGACAGGACCACCCTAGATTCACCCCTCCACTTT

len: 15
v_gene: TRBV7-8
abundance: NA
d_gene: TRBD1
j_gene: TRBJ2-7
CDR3aa: CASSPGTGPTYEQYF
CDR3nt: TGTGCCAGCAGCCCCGGGACAGGGCCCACCTACGAGCAGTACTTC

len: 13
v_gene: TRBV4-3
abundance: NA
d_gene: NA
j_gene: TRBJ2-2
CDR3aa: CASSQRGTGELFF
CDR3nt: TGCGCCAGCAGCCAAAGGGGGACCGGGGAGCTGTTTTTT

len: 13
v_gene: TRBV6-6
abundance: NA
d_gene: NA
j_gene: TRBJ1-4
CDR3aa: CASSYGFGEKLFF
CDR3nt: TGTGCCAGCAGTTACGGGTTCGGTGAAAAACTGTTTTTT

len: 14
v_gene: TRBV4-3
abundance: NA
d_gene: NA
j_gene: TRBJ2-5
CDR3aa: CASSQAAGRETQYF
CDR3nt: TGCGCCAGCAGCCAAGCTGCGGGGCGTGAGACCCAGTACTTC

len: 14
v_gene: TRBV27
abundance: once
d_gene: NA
j_gene: TRBJ1-5
CDR3aa: CASGRGGAYQPQHF
CDR3nt: TGTGCCAGCGGGCGGGGAGGGGCGTATCAGCCCCAGCATTTT

len: 15
v_gene: TRBV5-8
abundance: NA
d_gene: TRBD1
j_gene: TRBJ2-7
CDR3aa: CASSPEGASPYEQYF
CDR3nt: TGTGCCAGCAGTCCCGAGGGGGCTTCCCCCTACGAGCAGTACTTC

len: 17
v_gene: TRBV9
abundance: few
d_gene: TRBD2
j_gene: TRBJ2-1
CDR3aa: CASSGGPSGDVYNEQFF
CDR3nt: TGTGCCAGCAGCGGCGGGCCCAGCGGGGATGTCTACAATGAGCAGTTCTTC

len: 13
v_gene: TRBV29-1
abundance: NA
d_gene: NA
j_gene: TRBJ2-7
CDR3aa: CSVNNFNSYEQYF
CDR3nt: TGCAGCGTTAACAACTTCAATTCCTACGAGCAGTACTTC

len: 13
v_gene: TRBV7-7
abundance: NA
d_gene: NA
j_gene: TRBJ2-3
CDR3aa: CASSSHVADTQYF
CDR3nt: TGTGCCAGCAGCTCCCATGTGGCAGATACGCAGTATTTT

len: 16
v_gene: TRBV4-1
abundance: NA
d_gene: TRBD2
j_gene: TRBJ2-3
CDR3aa: CASSPRLATSTDTQYF
CDR3nt: TGCGCCAGCAGCCCGAGACTAGCTACTAGCACAGATACGCAGTATTTT

len: 16
v_gene: TRBV19
abundance: once
d_gene: TRBD1
j_gene: TRBJ2-3
CDR3aa: CASSNDRGHGTDTQYF
CDR3nt: TGTGCCAGTAGTAACGACAGGGGGCACGGCACAGATACGCAGTATTTT

len: 15
v_gene: TRBV7-8
abundance: NA
d_gene: NA
j_gene: TRBJ2-7
CDR3aa: CASSSLGRETYEQYF
CDR3nt: TGTGCCAGCAGCTCCTTGGGGCGGGAAACCTACGAGCAGTACTTC

len: 14
v_gene: TRBV14
abundance: NA
d_gene: NA
j_gene: TRBJ2-2
CDR3aa: CASSARGFFGELFF
CDR3nt: TGTGCCAGCAGCGCCAGGGGTTTCTTCGGGGAGCTGTTTTTT

len: 14
v_gene: TRBV5-6
abundance: medium-sized
d_gene: TRBD1
j_gene: TRBJ1-5
CDR3aa: CASSGDRGNQPQHF
CDR3nt: TGTGCCAGCAGCGGGGACAGGGGAAATCAGCCCCAGCATTTT

len: 16
v_gene: TRBV9
abundance: NA
d_gene: NA
j_gene: TRBJ2-7
CDR3aa: CASSPAGQSTPYEQYF
CDR3nt: TGTGCCAGCAGTCCGGCGGGACAGTCGACCCCCTACGAGCAGTACTTC

len: 12
v_gene: TRBV2
abundance: NA
d_gene: TRBD1
j_gene: TRBJ1-2
CDR3aa: CAIGQGARGYTF
CDR3nt: TGTGCCATAGGACAGGGGGCGCGTGGCTACACCTTC

len: 16
v_gene: TRBV13
abundance: NA
d_gene: TRBD1
j_gene: TRBJ2-3
CDR3aa: CASSRRQGRTTDTQYF
CDR3nt: TGTGCCAGCAGCCGTCGACAGGGGCGAACCACAGATACGCAGTATTTT

len: 17
v_gene: TRBV5-6
abundance: NA
d_gene: TRBD2
j_gene: TRBJ2-4
CDR3aa: CASSPSLAGGFQNIQYF
CDR3nt: TGTGCCAGCAGCCCTTCACTAGCGGGGGGGTTCCAAAACATTCAGTACTTC

len: 16
v_gene: TRBV7-2
abundance: once
d_gene: NA
j_gene: TRBJ2-5
CDR3aa: CASSLGLVPDQETQYF
CDR3nt: TGTGCCAGCAGCTTAGGACTGGTACCCGACCAGGAGACCCAGTACTTC

len: 15
v_gene: TRBV13
abundance: few
d_gene: TRBD2
j_gene: TRBJ2-3
CDR3aa: CASSSSGSPTDTQYF
CDR3nt: TGTGCCAGCAGCTCTAGCGGCTCCCCCACAGATACGCAGTATTTT

len: 16
v_gene: TRBV7-9
abundance: NA
d_gene: NA
j_gene: TRBJ1-2
CDR3aa: CASQTSIPGKTYGYTF
CDR3nt: TGTGCCAGCCAGACGTCCATACCAGGAAAGACCTATGGCTACACCTTC

len: 14
v_gene: TRBV2
abundance: NA
d_gene: NA
j_gene: TRBJ1-2
CDR3aa: CASSEGGRPGGYTF
CDR3nt: TGTGCCAGCAGTGAAGGGGGGCGTCCAGGCGGCTACACCTTC

len: 14
v_gene: TRBV14
abundance: NA
d_gene: TRBD1
j_gene: TRBJ2-7
CDR3aa: CASSRSGTGYEQYF
CDR3nt: TGTGCCAGCAGCCGCTCCGGGACAGGGTACGAGCAGTACTTC

len: 15
v_gene: TRBV9
abundance: NA
d_gene: NA
j_gene: TRBJ2-1
CDR3aa: CASSVGSDTDNEQFF
CDR3nt: TGTGCCAGCAGCGTAGGGTCAGATACCGACAATGAGCAGTTCTTC

len: 14
v_gene: TRBV27
abundance: NA
d_gene: NA
j_gene: TRBJ2-7
CDR3aa: CASSLYGETYEQYF
CDR3nt: TGTGCCAGCAGTTTATACGGGGAGACCTACGAGCAGTACTTC

len: 14
v_gene: TRBV28
abundance: NA
d_gene: NA
j_gene: TRBJ1-1
CDR3aa: CATSGWKDGTEAFF
CDR3nt: TGTGCCACCTCTGGATGGAAAGACGGCACTGAAGCTTTCTTT

len: 14
v_gene: TRBV7-2
abundance: NA
d_gene: NA
j_gene: TRBJ2-1
CDR3aa: CASSRTGAWNEQFF
CDR3nt: TGTGCCAGCAGCCGGACGGGGGCGTGGAATGAGCAGTTCTTC

len: 15
v_gene: TRBV13
abundance: NA
d_gene: NA
j_gene: TRBJ1-1
CDR3aa: CASSLEGHLNTEAFF
CDR3nt: TGTGCCAGCAGCTTAGAGGGGCACCTGAACACTGAAGCTTTCTTT

len: 14
v_gene: TRBV2
abundance: medium-sized
d_gene: NA
j_gene: TRBJ1-1
CDR3aa: CASSGLDRRTEAFF
CDR3nt: TGTGCCAGCAGTGGCCTCGACAGACGCACTGAAGCTTTCTTT

len: 15
v_gene: TRBV5-1
abundance: NA
d_gene: NA
j_gene: TRBJ1-4
CDR3aa: CASSLGSAVWEKLFF
CDR3nt: TGCGCCAGCAGCTTGGGTTCGGCAGTTTGGGAGAAACTGTTTTTT

len: 13
v_gene: TRBV6-5
abundance: NA
d_gene: NA
j_gene: TRBJ2-1
CDR3aa: CASISGTYNEQFF
CDR3nt: TGTGCCAGCATCTCGGGTACCTACAATGAGCAGTTCTTC

len: 13
v_gene: TRBV19
abundance: NA
d_gene: NA
j_gene: TRBJ1-1
CDR3aa: CASRKYMNTEAFF
CDR3nt: TGTGCCAGCAGGAAATACATGAACACTGAAGCTTTCTTT

len: 16
v_gene: TRBV10-2
abundance: NA
d_gene: TRBD1
j_gene: TRBJ1-2
CDR3aa: CASSASLTGSYYGYTF
CDR3nt: TGCGCCAGCAGTGCAAGCCTGACAGGGTCCTACTATGGCTACACCTTC

len: 17
v_gene: TRBV4-3
abundance: few
d_gene: NA
j_gene: TRBJ1-5
CDR3aa: CASSQDEYGISNQPQHF
CDR3nt: TGCGCCAGCAGCCAAGATGAATACGGGATTAGCAATCAGCCCCAGCATTTT

len: 15
v_gene: TRBV4-3
abundance: NA
d_gene: TRBD1
j_gene: TRBJ1-2
CDR3aa: CASSQVQGETYGYTF
CDR3nt: TGCGCCAGCAGCCAAGTTCAGGGGGAAACCTATGGCTACACCTTC

len: 14
v_gene: TRBV27
abundance: NA
d_gene: NA
j_gene: TRBJ1-5
CDR3aa: CASSLQVSNQPQHF
CDR3nt: TGTGCCAGCAGTTTACAGGTTAGCAATCAGCCCCAGCATTTT

len: 15
v_gene: TRBV9
abundance: NA
d_gene: NA
j_gene: TRBJ2-1
CDR3aa: CASSAFERSYNEQFF
CDR3nt: TGTGCCAGCAGCGCCTTCGAACGCTCCTACAATGAGCAGTTCTTC

len: 16
v_gene: TRBV11-2
abundance: NA
d_gene: NA
j_gene: TRBJ2-7
CDR3aa: CASSLAEGALFYEQYF
CDR3nt: TGTGCCAGCAGCTTAGCGGAAGGGGCCCTTTTCTACGAGCAGTACTTC

len: 15
v_gene: TRBV19
abundance: NA
d_gene: NA
j_gene: TRBJ1-2
CDR3aa: CASSMVQALNYGYTF
CDR3nt: TGTGCCAGTAGTATGGTACAGGCCTTAAACTATGGCTACACCTTC

len: 13
v_gene: TRBV6-6
abundance: NA
d_gene: NA
j_gene: TRBJ2-7
CDR3aa: CASSYSGNYEQYF
CDR3nt: TGTGCCAGCAGTTACTCGGGCAACTACGAGCAGTACTTC

len: 12
v_gene: TRBV6-1
abundance: NA
d_gene: NA
j_gene: TRBJ1-5
CDR3aa: CATGQYNQPQHF
CDR3nt: TGTGCCACCGGACAGTACAATCAGCCCCAGCATTTT

len: 18
v_gene: TRBV4-3
abundance: NA
d_gene: NA
j_gene: TRBJ1-2
CDR3aa: CASSQDGWEGQDLYGYAF
CDR3nt: TGCGCCAGCAGCCAAGATGGGTGGGAGGGGCAAGATTTGTATGGCTACGCCTTC

len: 14
v_gene: TRBV6-5
abundance: NA
d_gene: NA
j_gene: TRBJ2-7
CDR3aa: CASSYFDGAYEQYF
CDR3nt: TGTGCCAGCAGTTACTTCGACGGGGCCTACGAGCAGTACTTC

len: 13
v_gene: TRBV6-4
abundance: NA
d_gene: NA
j_gene: TRBJ2-2
CDR3aa: CASSDRYTGELFF
CDR3nt: TGTGCCAGCAGTGACCGTTACACCGGGGAGCTGTTTTTT

len: 15
v_gene: TRBV4-3
abundance: NA
d_gene: NA
j_gene: TRBJ2-7
CDR3aa: CASSQDFPGTYEQYF
CDR3nt: TGCGCCAGCAGCCAAGATTTCCCAGGAACCTACGAGCAGTACTTC

len: 14
v_gene: TRBV6-5
abundance: few
d_gene: NA
j_gene: TRBJ2-5
CDR3aa: CASQLLRGQETQYF
CDR3nt: TGTGCCAGCCAACTCCTCAGGGGCCAAGAGACCCAGTACTTC

len: 11
v_gene: TRBV20-1
abundance: once
d_gene: NA
j_gene: TRBJ1-4
CDR3aa: CSAFRAEKLFF
CDR3nt: TGCAGTGCTTTCAGAGCGGAAAAACTGTTTTTT